One sample yielded the 32 T cell receptor beta chains listed below, sequenced in a study of blood T cell repertoires in COVID-19. The table came from immunoSEQ multiplex PCR; TCRdb's copy has only in-frame clones and leaves some out. The sample yields 490,000 or so clones, 88% seen once. The sequenced sample consisted of PBMCs or T cells enriched from blood (not recorded which). The source of these receptors is a woman aged 40 to 50 who had recovered from COVID-19.

This chain connects TRBV18 to TRBJ2-3; tentatively, D is TRBD2 (5 bases). Trimming took off 3 bases at V and 2 bases at J, with 9 bases between the two ends. This CDR3 contains 14 residues. Germline CDR1 and CDR2: KGHSH and LQKENI. CDR3: CASSPSRDTDTQYF. The CDR3 bases are TGTGCCAGCTCACCCAGCCGGGACACAGATACGCAGTATTTT.

With regard to this clone: In the same sample, other DNA sequences code for this CDR3. The chain combines TRBV6-5 with TRBJ1-1, with TRBD1 as a possible D gene (6 bases). The V end lost 2 bases, the J end lost 1 base, and 8 bases lay between the germline ends. The CDR3 runs to 14 residues. Germline CDR1 reads MNHEY; CDR2 reads SVGAGI. In DNA form, the CDR3 reads TGTGCCAGCAGTTACCGGGGACAGAACACTGAAGCTTTCTTT. It yields the protein CASSYRGQNTEAFF.

The chain uses TRBV6-2 or TRBV6-3 and TRBJ2-2; 12 bases agree with TRBD2. The CDR3 is 15 amino acids. Per germline, CDR1 MNHEY and CDR2 SVGEGT. The V segment lost 5 bases and the J segment 6 bases; nucleotides outside the gene matches: 4. The CDR3 region has the DNA TGTGCCAGCAGTCAGACTAGCGGGAGTCCCGGGGAGCTGTTTTTT. Translation: CASSQTSGSPGELFF.

The chain uses TRBV19 and TRBJ2-7; 8 bases agree with TRBD2. V was pared by 8 bases and J by 0 bases, with 3 bases of the junction left unmatched. Germline CDR1 and CDR2: LNHDA and SQIVND (reference sequence). The CDR3 is made up of 13 amino acids. CDR3 region: CASGTRDSYEQYF. The DNA for the CDR3 is TGTGCCAGTGGGACTAGAGACTCCTACGAGCAGTACTTC. Looking up the rest from reference TRBV19 and TRBJ2-7 gives the full variable domain: DGGITQSPKYLFRKEGQNVTLSCEQNLNHDAMYWYRQDPGQGLRLIYYSQIVNDFQKGDIAEGYSVSREKKESFPLTVTSAQKNPTAFYLCASGTRDSYEQYFGPGTRLTVT.

The chain joins TRBV6-5 to TRBJ1-4, with D perhaps matching TRBD1 (5 bases). The CDR3 totals 14 residues. Germline assignment: CDR1 MNHEY and CDR2 SVGAGI. V was clipped by 5 bases and J by 0 bases, with 7 bases between them. This chain's CDR3 is CASSQGSTNEKLFF. The CDR3, as DNA: TGTGCCAGCAGTCAGGGTTCAACTAATGAAAAACTGTTTTTT.

The CDR3 nucleotides are TGCGCCAGCAGCGGTGGGGGGAATGGCTACACCTTC. As protein: CASSGGGNGYTF. This chain joins TRBV5-1 and TRBJ1-2, with D tentatively TRBD1 (5 bases). This CDR3 spans 12 amino acids. V lost 4 bases and J lost 6, with 10 bases in between. Germline-derived CDR1 and CDR2 are SGHRS and YFSETQ.

The V gene is TRBV9, the J gene TRBJ2-3; 12 bases are shared with TRBD2. J gave up 4 bases and V 4 bases, and 4 bases lay outside the gene matches. This CDR3 has 15 residues. Germline CDR1 reads SGDLS; CDR2 reads YYNGEE. The CDR3 reads CASSPRLAGADTQYF. CDR3 sequence (DNA): TGTGCCAGCAGCCCCAGACTAGCGGGGGCAGATACGCAGTATTTT.

The V gene is TRBV6-8, the J gene TRBJ2-1; D may be TRBD1 (6 bases). CDR1 is MNHGY, CDR2 SAAAGT, per germline. Trimming pared 2 bases from V and 0 bases from J, leaving 17 bases between. The CDR3 is 18 residues long. The CDR3 bases are TGTGCCAGCAGTTACCCGCCTGCCGGGACACCCTCCTACAATGAGCAGTTCTTC. Residues: CASSYPPAGTPSYNEQFF.

V is TRBV5-1 and J is TRBJ2-5, with D hard to call. V lost 1 base and J 4 bases, leaving 8 bases between the germline ends. The CDR3 extends over 13 amino acids. Germline V CDR1 and CDR2: SGHRS, YFSETQ. CDR3: CASSLLVGETQYF. The CDR3 region has the DNA TGCGCCAGCAGCTTGTTGGTCGGAGAGACCCAGTACTTC.

This clone was seen only a few times. The rearrangement links TRBV19 to TRBJ1-4; 9 positions agree with TRBD1. The ends lost 4 bases at V and 6 bases at J; junction bases unmatched: 3. Per germline, CDR1 LNHDA and CDR2 SQIVND (reference sequence). The CDR3 has 14 residues. CDR3 region: CASSSTGGYEKLFF. The CDR3 DNA reads TGTGCCAGTAGTAGTACAGGGGGCTATGAAAAACTGTTTTTT.

The chain carries TRBV27 and TRBJ2-3; D gene ambiguous. CDR1 and CDR2 from the germline V gene are MNHEY and SMNVEV (reference sequence). The CDR3 consists of 11 residues. The ends were cut back, 3 bases at V and 6 bases at J, with 4 bases in the middle. The CDR3 region is CASSFMDTQYF. The CDR3 bases are TGTGCCAGCAGTTTTATGGATACGCAGTATTTT.

The V gene is TRBV9, the J gene TRBJ1-6; TRBD1 matches 8 bases. This CDR3 spans 15 amino acids. Germline assignment: CDR1 SGDLS and CDR2 YYNGEE. Trimming removed 4 bases from V and 7 bases from J; junction bases left unmatched: 7. The CDR3 DNA is TGTGCCAGCAGCTCCCGGACAGGGCTAAATTCACCCCTCCACTTT. It encodes CASSSRTGLNSPLHF. The full variable domain, its missing parts supplied by reference TRBV9 and TRBJ1-6, is DSGVTQTPKHLITATGQRVTLRCSPRSGDLSVYWYQQSLDQGLQFLIQYYNGEERAKGNILERFSAQQFPDLHSELNLSSLELGDSALYFCASSSRTGLNSPLHFGNGTRLTVT.

Comment on this clone: Other DNA sequences in this specimen translate into the identical CDR3. The chain is built from TRBV7-9 and TRBJ1-2; 9 bases match TRBD1. Germline V gene data show CDR1 as SEHNR and CDR2 as FQNEAQ (reference sequence). The CDR3 consists of 13 residues. After removal of 3 bases from V and 8 bases from J, the junction contained 4 bases not matched to a gene. This CDR3 is CASSLGQGGGYTF. CDR3 DNA: TGTGCCAGCAGCTTGGGACAGGGAGGCGGCTACACCTTC.

V is TRBV4-1 and J is TRBJ2-5, with 10 bases identical to TRBD2. V lost 4 bases to trimming and J lost 1 base; unmatched junction nucleotides: 9. The CDR3 has 17 amino acids. The germline V gene encodes CDR1 MGHRA and CDR2 YSYEKL. The CDR3: CASSRRGLAEIQETQYF. The CDR3 DNA is TGCGCCAGCAGCCGTAGAGGACTAGCGGAAATCCAAGAGACCCAGTACTTC.

As to this clone: Other DNA variants within this sample encode the same CDR3. The rearrangement uses TRBV30 and TRBJ2-7; 8 bases are shared with TRBD1. Germline CDR1 is GTSNPN and CDR2 is SVGIG (reference sequence). Trimming took 2 bases from V and 1 from J; bases not matched to a gene: 4. This CDR3 has 14 residues. The CDR3 sequence: CAWSLGQGSYEQYF. As DNA, the CDR3 is TGTGCCTGGAGTCTAGGACAGGGTTCCTACGAGCAGTACTTC.

The gene calls are TRBV7-9 and TRBJ2-1; no definite D call. V lost 1 base and J 8 bases, leaving 18 bases between the germline ends. Germline-derived CDR1 and CDR2 are SEHNR and FQNEAQ (reference sequence). This CDR3 has 16 amino acids. Here the CDR3 reads CASSLGLGGSTDEQFF. The CDR3 coding sequence is TGTGCCAGCAGCTTAGGTCTCGGCGGATCGACGGATGAGCAGTTCTTC.

This sequence joins TRBV7-2 and TRBJ1-1, with D tentatively TRBD1 (5 bases). This CDR3 has 15 amino acids. V lost 1 base, J lost 4 bases, and 13 bases lay in between. CDR1 is SGHTA, CDR2 FQGNSA, per germline. CDR3 sequence: CASSLDSVGGTEAFF. The CDR3, as DNA: TGTGCCAGCAGCTTAGATTCTGTGGGGGGCACTGAAGCTTTCTTT.

This chain joins TRBV4-2 and TRBJ2-3; 8 bases are a match to TRBD2. The trim removed 1 base at V and 1 base at J, leaving 7 bases unmatched. This CDR3 has 17 amino acids. Germline loops: CDR1 LGHNA, CDR2 YNFKEQ. CDR3 residues: CASSQASGSSGTDTQYF. Written as DNA, the CDR3 is TGTGCCAGCAGCCAAGCAAGCGGGAGTTCAGGCACAGATACGCAGTATTTT.

In DNA form, the CDR3 reads TGTGCCAAAAACACAGGGGCGGTGACAGATACGCAGTATTTT. It codes for CAKNTGAVTDTQYF. J is TRBJ2-3 and V is TRBV2; the match to TRBD1 covers 7 bases. The trim removed 10 bases at V and 3 bases at J, leaving 10 bases unmatched. Per germline, CDR1 SNHLY and CDR2 FYNNEI. CDR3 length: 14 residues.

CDR3 nucleotide sequence: TGTGCCAGCAGCTGGGGACAGGGGACTGAAGCTTTCTTT. Residues: CASSWGQGTEAFF. This chain uses TRBV7-9 with TRBJ1-1; TRBD1 matches at 10 bases. CDR1 SEHNR and CDR2 FQNEAQ come from the germline V gene (reference sequence). The length of the CDR3 is 13 residues. The V segment lost 4 bases and the J segment 5 bases; nucleotides outside the gene matches: 1. Full variable domain (missing parts from reference TRBV7-9 and TRBJ1-1): DTGVSQNPRHKITKRGQNVTFRCDPISEHNRLYWYRQTLGQGPEFLTYFQNEAQLEKSRLLSDRFSAERPKGSFSTLEIQRTEQGDSAMYLCASSWGQGTEAFFGQGTRLTVV.

The chain joins TRBV18 to TRBJ2-6; D perhaps matches TRBD1 (6 bases). The germline gives CDR1 KGHSH, CDR2 LQKENI. Trimming cost V 1 base and J 9 bases, with 13 bases left between them. The CDR3 is made up of 15 amino acids. The CDR3 loop is CASSPLTGSLNVLTF. The CDR3 DNA reads TGTGCCAGCTCACCACTCACAGGGTCGCTCAACGTCCTGACTTTC.

The rearrangement joins TRBV4-3 to TRBJ2-7; D is possibly TRBD2 (6 bases). Trimming removed 1 base at V and 0 bases at J, with 10 bases between. This CDR3 has 15 residues. Germline-derived CDR1 and CDR2 are LGHNA and YSLEER. The CDR3 coding sequence is TGCGCCAGCAGCCAAGCGCGGGACCACTCCTACGAGCAGTACTTC. Amino acids: CASSQARDHSYEQYF.

The chain joins TRBV19 to TRBJ2-6; possible D gene TRBD1, 6 bases. The germline V gene has CDR1 LNHDA and CDR2 SQIVND (reference sequence). The CDR3 contains 17 residues. V was shortened by 6 bases and J by 0 bases, with 15 bases between the two germline ends. CDR3 sequence (DNA): TGTGCCAGTAGGCCGGGCCGGGACACCTCTGGGGCCAACGTCCTGACTTTC. Its translation: CASRPGRDTSGANVLTF.

This rearrangement joins TRBV6-2 or TRBV6-3 to TRBJ2-1, with 10 bases fitting TRBD2. Germline V gives CDR1 MNHEY, CDR2 SVGEGT. CDR3 length: 16 residues. Trimming took 2 bases from V and 3 from J; bases not matched to a gene: 4. This CDR3 is CASSYTSGNLYNEQFF. The CDR3 DNA sequence: TGTGCCAGCAGTTACACTAGCGGGAACCTCTACAATGAGCAGTTCTTC.

This rearrangement joins TRBV5-6 to TRBJ1-3; no clear D gene. V was pared by 0 bases and J by 0 bases, with 4 bases between. CDR3 length equals 14 residues. Germline V gene data show CDR1 as SGHDT and CDR2 as YYEEEE. The chain's CDR3 is CASSLDSSGNTIYF. CDR3 bases: TGTGCCAGCAGCTTGGACAGCTCTGGAAACACCATATATTTT. Looking up the rest from reference TRBV5-6 and TRBJ1-3 gives the full variable domain: DAGVTQSPTHLIKTRGQQVTLRCSPKSGHDTVSWYQQALGQGPQFIFQYYEEEERQRGNFPDRFSGHQFPNYSSELNVNALLLGDSALYLCASSLDSSGNTIYFGEGSWLTVV.

The chain combines TRBV18 with TRBJ1-1; 8 positions match TRBD1. J was trimmed by 5 bases and V by 6 bases; bases with no gene match: 2. There are 12 residues in the CDR3. Germline-derived CDR1 and CDR2 are KGHSH and LQKENI. The CDR3 DNA reads TGTGCCAGCTCCGACAGGGGTACTGAAGCTTTCTTT. As protein: CASSDRGTEAFF.

The chain joins TRBV11-3 to TRBJ2-2; 7 nucleotides align to TRBD1. V shed 4 bases, J shed 0 bases, and the junction held 11 bases outside the gene matches. Germline V gene sequence: CDR1 SGHNT, CDR2 YENEEA. The CDR3 totals 18 residues. The CDR3 is CASSSIKPGQANTGELFF. CDR3 nucleotide sequence: TGTGCCAGCAGCTCAATTAAACCTGGACAGGCGAACACCGGGGAGCTGTTTTTT.

This sequence joins TRBV6-6 and TRBJ1-1; possible D gene TRBD1, 5 bases. V lost 7 bases to trimming and J lost 3 bases, with 12 bases between them. The CDR3 spans 13 residues. The germline CDR1 and CDR2 sequences are MNHNY and SVGAGI (reference sequence). The CDR3 coding sequence is TGTGCCAGCACCCAGACAGATTACACTGAAGCTTTCTTT. Translated, it gives CASTQTDYTEAFF.

This sequence joins TRBV30 and TRBJ2-5, with unresolved D. CDR1 GTSNPN and CDR2 SVGIG come from the germline V gene (reference sequence). V shed 1 base and J shed 5 bases, with 11 bases lying between them. The CDR3 is 13 amino acids. CDR3 coding DNA: TGTGCCTGGAGTGGCGGCGTCGGGGAGACCCAGTACTTC. It encodes CAWSGGVGETQYF.

About this clone itself: Other DNA variants within this sample encode the same CDR3. This chain uses TRBV11-2 with TRBJ2-3, with D hard to call. Germline values: CDR1 SGHAT, CDR2 FQNNGV. CDR3 length: 14 residues. V dropped 1 base and J dropped 0 bases, with 5 bases sitting between them. CDR3: CASSLGTSTDTQYF. As DNA, the CDR3 is TGTGCCAGCAGCTTAGGTACTAGCACAGATACGCAGTATTTT.

J is TRBJ1-1 and V is TRBV19; D is undetermined. Germline V gene data show CDR1 as LNHDA and CDR2 as SQIVND (reference sequence). The CDR3 has 14 residues. Trimming took 7 bases from V and 4 from J, leaving 16 bases between them. The CDR3 DNA sequence: TGTGCCAGTAATTATAGAGGAGGAGGCACTGAAGCTTTCTTT. Amino acid sequence: CASNYRGGGTEAFF.

This clone was observed once. CDR3 residues: CASSLDTDRGRPQYF. In nucleotides, the CDR3 is TGTGCCAGCAGCTTAGATACGGACAGGGGGCGACCTCAGTACTTC. The chain has TRBV11-2 and TRBJ2-4, with 11 nucleotides matching TRBD1. Germline CDR1 and CDR2: SGHAT and FQNNGV. The CDR3 has 15 amino acids. Trimming removed 0 bases from V and 12 bases from J; junction bases left unmatched: 7.